This T cell receptor beta chain originates from a study of response to subunit inactivated influenza vaccine. Study observations and caveats: Only a handful of new T cells, the authors suggested, are recruited with each seasonal influenza vaccination.

The CDR3 is 14 amino acids. V was pared by 6 bases and J by 3 bases, with 17 bases between. Germline CDR1 DFQATT, CDR2 SNEGSKA (reference sequence). TCRdb passed the RT-PCR reads through MiXCR, listing each CDR3 protein once. The table has hundreds of thousands of distinct CDR3 sequences, about 15% seen once. This clonotype occurred a few times. Its target is unknown. The TCR was taken from a man aged 50 to 59 who received an inactivated influenza vaccine. V usage is TRBV20-1 and J usage is TRBJ1-2; tentative D call: TRBD1 (5 bases). This sample comprised PBMCs from blood, obtained about 12 days after vaccination. The DNA of the CDR3 is TGCAGTGCGATTCAGGGAGTGGTGGACTATGGCTACACCTTC. It is translated as CSAIQGVVDYGYTF.